The rows below give T cell receptor beta chains drawn from one sample of a study of shared clonotypes between healthy human individuals. Only in-frame clones appear in the TCRdb table, and some are missing; sequencing was by immunoSEQ multiplex PCR. The sample contains about 580,000 clones, nearly 98% of which appear only once. Sequencing was performed on naive CD8+ T cells sorted from blood. The receptors stem from a man aged 30 to 39 in good health. Each CDR3 is given with its conserved first and last residue. Each record gives: CDR3 length, J gene, D gene, V gene, CDR3 protein, CDR3 DNA. D genes are given only for firm matches.

12,TRBJ2-7,-,TRBV6-5,CASLGSSYEQYF,TGTGCCAGCCTGGGGAGCTCCTACGAGCAGTACTTC
16,TRBJ2-7,-,TRBV15,CATSLGSGGTLLEQYF,TGTGCCACCAGCTTGGGTAGCGGAGGAACCCTTCTCGAGCAGTACTTC
14,TRBJ2-7,-,TRBV9,CASSPMSGGWEQYF,TGTGCCAGCAGCCCTATGTCGGGTGGGTGGGAGCAGTACTTC
13,TRBJ2-2,-,TRBV6-5,CASTRGHTGELFF,TGTGCCAGCACCAGGGGTCACACCGGGGAGCTGTTTTTT
14,TRBJ1-1,-,TRBV4-3,CASSHPDTNTEAFF,TGCGCCAGCAGCCATCCAGACACGAACACTGAAGCTTTCTTT
14,TRBJ2-1,-,TRBV28,CASSKAETADEQFF,TGTGCCAGCAGTAAGGCCGAGACCGCAGATGAGCAGTTCTTC
12,TRBJ2-7,-,TRBV29-1,CSAGGYSYEQYF,TGCAGCGCTGGGGGCTACTCCTACGAGCAGTACTTC
16,TRBJ2-7,TRBD2,TRBV4-2,CASSQDAAGGSYEQYF,TGTGCCAGCAGCCAAGACGCAGCGGGAGGCTCCTACGAGCAGTACTTC
14,TRBJ2-2,-,TRBV5-4,CASSLEENTGELFF,TGTGCCAGCAGCTTGGAGGAGAACACCGGGGAGCTGTTTTTT
14,TRBJ1-2,TRBD1,TRBV5-6,CASSLVQGANGYTF,TGTGCCAGCAGCTTGGTCCAGGGGGCCAATGGCTACACCTTC